Each of the 25 T cell receptor beta chains below was sequenced from the same sample in a study of T cell responses to AZD1222 COVID-19 vaccine. This table comes from immunoSEQ multiplex PCR, and its TCRdb copy is limited to in-frame clones, with some not included. The repertoire has about 48,000 clones, about 86% of them found once; the top ten carry around 6.5%. Sequencing used peripheral blood, obtained 28 days after the second AZD1222 dose. These receptors came from an adult who received the AZD1222 COVID-19 vaccine.

V and J are TRBV7-9 and TRBJ2-5; possible D gene TRBD1, 5 bases. With 5 bases removed from V and 9 bases from J, the gap between germline ends came to 16 bases. The germline V gene encodes CDR1 SEHNR and CDR2 FQNEAQ (reference sequence). The CDR3 is 13 residues long. The CDR3 loop reads CASSPDRYLAQYF. For the CDR3, the DNA is TGTGCCAGCAGCCCAGACAGATACCTGGCCCAGTACTTC.

This chain uses TRBV6-5 with TRBJ2-7, with D perhaps being TRBD1 or TRBD2 (5 bases each). This CDR3 is 15 amino acids long. The ends were cut back, 6 bases at V and 3 bases at J, with 18 bases in the middle. CDR1 MNHEY and CDR2 SVGAGI come from the germline V gene. The CDR3 protein is CASSLLGVSFYEQYF. The CDR3, as DNA: TGTGCCAGCAGCCTCTTGGGGGTGTCCTTCTACGAGCAGTACTTC.

The chain is built from TRBV7-9 and TRBJ2-7; D may be TRBD1 (5 bases). V was pared by 1 base and J by 7 bases, with 14 bases between. CDR3 size: 14 residues. Germline lookup yields CDR1 SEHNR and CDR2 FQNEAQ (reference sequence). The CDR3 protein is CASSLEGTGREQYF. For the CDR3, the DNA is TGTGCCAGCAGCTTAGAGGGCACAGGTCGTGAGCAGTACTTC.

This clone was counted once. DNA for the CDR3: TGTGCCAGCAGTAGGGCAAGCGGGAGAACAGATACGCAGTATTTT. Protein sequence: CASSRASGRTDTQYF. V and J are TRBV6-2 or TRBV6-3 and TRBJ2-3, with TRBD2 matching 8 bases. CDR3 length equals 15 residues. V lost 5 bases to trimming and J lost 3 bases; unmatched junction nucleotides: 7. Germline V gives CDR1 MNHEY, CDR2 SVGEGT.

The chain employs TRBV10-3 and TRBJ2-7; D call uncertain. The CDR3 is 12 amino acids. Trimming shortened V by 2 bases and J by 2 bases, and 4 bases separated the two germline ends. Germline CDR1 and CDR2: ENHRY and SYGVKD. CDR3 sequence reads: CAISETAYEQYF. The CDR3 DNA follows: TGTGCCATCAGTGAGACGGCCTACGAGCAGTACTTC.

The V and J genes are TRBV5-8 and TRBJ1-2; D is perhaps TRBD1 (5 bases). Germline CDR1 is SGHTS and CDR2 is YDEGEE. The CDR3 has 11 residues. Trimming left V 4 bases short and J 5 bases short, with 6 bases between. This chain's CDR3 is CASSRQYGYTF. The CDR3 coding sequence is TGTGCCAGCAGCCGACAGTATGGCTACACCTTC.

V usage is TRBV9 and J usage is TRBJ2-7; 8 bases are a match to TRBD1. CDR1 is SGDLS and CDR2 is YYNGEE in the germline V gene. There are 15 residues in the CDR3. J was trimmed by 3 bases and V by 2 bases; bases with no gene match: 7. CDR3 amino acids: CASSVADRGDYEQYF. In DNA, the CDR3 is TGTGCCAGCAGCGTGGCTGACAGGGGCGACTACGAGCAGTACTTC.

This clone was observed a few times. V and J are TRBV4-2 and TRBJ1-5, with D unclear. V lost 0 bases and J 6 bases, leaving 12 bases between the germline ends. The germline gives CDR1 LGHNA, CDR2 YNFKEQ. The CDR3 is made up of 15 amino acids. DNA of the CDR3: TGTGCCAGCAGCCAAGATTGGCAGCCCAGTCAGCCCCAGCATTTT. Translating gives CASSQDWQPSQPQHF.

V gene TRBV5-1 combines with J gene TRBJ2-3; 9 nucleotides match TRBD2. Germline CDR1 and CDR2: SGHRS and YFSETQ. This CDR3 has 16 amino acids. Trimming took 0 bases from V and 3 from J; bases not matched to a gene: 5. CDR3 protein: CASSLAPAGGTDTQYF. The CDR3 DNA reads as TGCGCCAGCAGCTTGGCCCCAGCGGGAGGTACAGATACGCAGTATTTT.

The CDR3 DNA sequence: TGTGCCAGCAGCTTAGTGGCAGGATCTAATGAAAAACTGTTTTTT. It yields the protein CASSLVAGSNEKLFF. The V gene is TRBV7-9, the J gene TRBJ1-4, with D hard to call. Per the germline V gene, CDR1 is SEHNR and CDR2 is FQNEAQ (reference sequence). V was clipped by 1 base and J by 3 bases, with 9 bases between them. The CDR3 consists of 15 residues.

The chain is built from TRBV28 and TRBJ2-7, with D possibly called TRBD1 or TRBD2 (5 bases each). Deletions cut 10 bases from V and 0 bases from J, with 16 bases between. Germline CDR1 MDHEN, CDR2 SYDVKM. This CDR3 contains 14 residues. CDR3 region: CATIDPGRSYEQYF. CDR3 DNA sequence: TGTGCCACGATAGACCCGGGGCGCTCCTACGAGCAGTACTTC.

V usage is TRBV5-5 and J usage is TRBJ1-6; D is unclear. This CDR3 is 13 amino acids long. Germline-derived CDR1 and CDR2 are SGHKS and YYEKEE (reference sequence). Trimming left V 2 bases short and J 9 bases short, with 9 bases between. CDR3: CASSLLQVSPLHF. Written as DNA, the CDR3 is TGTGCCAGCAGCTTACTCCAGGTTTCACCCCTCCACTTT.

The V call is TRBV29-1, the J call TRBJ2-7, with D tentatively TRBD1 or TRBD2 (6 bases each). The ends were cut back, 1 base at V and 4 bases at J, with 11 bases in the middle. Germline assignment: CDR1 SQVTM and CDR2 ANQGSEA. CDR3 size: 13 residues. In nucleotides, the CDR3 is TGCAGCGTTGAAGGGGGGGCCAAATACGAGCAGTACTTC. Encoded protein: CSVEGGAKYEQYF.

The genes are TRBV11-2 and TRBJ1-2, with D unresolved. The CDR3 loop spans 13 amino acids. The germline V gene has CDR1 SGHAT and CDR2 FQNNGV. Trimming stripped 5 bases from V and 5 bases from J, with 12 bases between. DNA of the CDR3: TGTGCCAGCAGCCCGGATGGGCCTTATGGCTACACCTTC. Translated: CASSPDGPYGYTF.

The V call is TRBV7-8, the J call TRBJ2-7; 7 positions agree with TRBD2. V was clipped by 1 base and J by 1 base; unmatched bases: 4. The germline V gene encodes CDR1 SGHVS and CDR2 FQNEAQ. The CDR3 consists of 15 residues. Here the CDR3 reads CASSLGPGRSYEQYF. For the CDR3, the DNA is TGTGCCAGCAGCTTAGGACCCGGGAGGTCCTACGAGCAGTACTTC.

V and J are TRBV6-5 and TRBJ2-7, with D perhaps matching TRBD1 (5 bases). CDR3 length: 13 amino acids. Trimming took off 7 bases at V and 3 bases at J, with 13 bases between the two ends. Germline V gene sequence: CDR1 MNHEY, CDR2 SVGAGI. CDR3 DNA: TGTGCCAGCAATCGGGCAGGGCACTACGAGCAGTACTTC. The encoded protein is CASNRAGHYEQYF.

The V gene is TRBV9, the J gene TRBJ1-2, with 9 bases lining up with TRBD1. Germline V lookup: CDR1 SGDLS, CDR2 YYNGEE. Germline trimming cut 3 bases from V and 4 bases from J; bases unmatched to any gene: 4. CDR3 length equals 14 residues. CDR3 in DNA: TGTGCCAGCAGCGGAGGACAGGGGCCCTATGGCTACACCTTC. Translated, it gives CASSGGQGPYGYTF. Supplemented by reference TRBV9 and TRBJ1-2, the full variable domain reads DSGVTQTPKHLITATGQRVTLRCSPRSGDLSVYWYQQSLDQGLQFLIQYYNGEERAKGNILERFSAQQFPDLHSELNLSSLELGDSALYFCASSGGQGPYGYTFGSGTRLTVV.

This chain links TRBV28 with TRBJ2-7; no definite D call. V lost 10 bases and J lost 3, with 10 bases in between. Germline CDR1 reads MDHEN; CDR2 reads SYDVKM. The CDR3 is 11 residues long. The chain's CDR3 is CATSDGYEQYF. For the CDR3, the DNA is TGTGCCACCTCGGACGGCTACGAGCAGTACTTC.

The genes are TRBV15 and TRBJ1-1, with TRBD1 as a possible D gene (5 bases). Germline V gives CDR1 LNHNV, CDR2 YYDKDF (reference sequence). Trimming removed 2 bases at V and 5 bases at J, with 18 bases between. The CDR3 spans 16 residues. The CDR3: CATSRPRQLGRTEAFF. The CDR3 nucleotides read TGTGCCACCAGCAGACCCCGACAGCTAGGGAGGACTGAAGCTTTCTTT.

The CDR3 DNA sequence: TGTGCCAGCAGCCAAGATTTGTCGGGGAGCTCCTACAATGAGCAGTTCTTC. This encodes CASSQDLSGSSYNEQFF. The gene calls are TRBV4-2 and TRBJ2-1, with D maybe TRBD2 (5 bases). The CDR3 is made up of 17 amino acids. With 0 bases removed from V and 0 bases from J, the gap between germline ends came to 12 bases. Germline CDR1 reads LGHNA; CDR2 reads YNFKEQ.

The chain carries TRBV7-2 and TRBJ1-2; 9 nucleotides match TRBD1. This CDR3 spans 15 amino acids. Germline-derived CDR1 and CDR2 are SGHTA and FQGNSA. V shed 5 bases, J shed 4 bases, and the junction held 8 bases outside the gene matches. This CDR3 is CASSAGRGQGYGYTF. CDR3 bases: TGTGCCAGCAGCGCCGGCAGGGGACAGGGCTATGGCTACACCTTC.

J is TRBJ1-2 and V is TRBV6-5; TRBD1 agrees at 8 bases. The CDR3 consists of 15 residues. After removal of 5 bases from V and 4 bases from J, the junction contained 9 bases not matched to a gene. Germline values: CDR1 MNHEY, CDR2 SVGAGI. The CDR3 region has the DNA TGTGCCAGCAGTCCGGACAGGGACCGTCTCTATGGCTACACCTTC. Protein sequence: CASSPDRDRLYGYTF.

This rearrangement joins TRBV12-3 or TRBV12-4 to TRBJ2-7, with D possibly TRBD1 on 6 matching bases. The CDR3 spans 13 residues. Trimming took 6 bases from V and 12 from J, leaving 21 bases between them. CDR3 protein: CASSLWGPASLYF. For the CDR3, the DNA is TGTGCCAGCAGCCTCTGGGGGCCCGCTAGTCTGTACTTC.

The genes are TRBV10-3 and TRBJ1-1, with 8 nucleotides matching TRBD1. The germline V gene encodes CDR1 ENHRY and CDR2 SYGVKD. V shed 7 bases, J shed 3 bases, and the junction held 4 bases outside the gene matches. This CDR3 has 13 residues. CDR3 sequence (DNA): TGTGCCATCACAGGGGGCGGCGACACTGAAGCTTTCTTT. Its translation: CAITGGGDTEAFF.

The sample holds a few counts of this clone. The V gene is TRBV5-1, the J gene TRBJ1-4; 12 bases fit TRBD1. Germline CDR1 reads SGHRS; CDR2 reads YFSETQ. J gave up 0 bases and V 5 bases, and 8 bases lay outside the gene matches. The CDR3 length is 18 residues. CDR3 sequence (DNA): TGCGCCAGCAGGGATGGGGACAGGGGGCCTTCAACTAATGAAAAACTGTTTTTT. Translated, it gives CASRDGDRGPSTNEKLFF. Using reference TRBV5-1 and TRBJ1-4 for the parts outside the CDR3, the full variable domain is KAGVTQTPRYLIKTRGQQVTLSCSPISGHRSVSWYQQTPGQGLQFLFEYFSETQRNKGNFPGRFSGRQFSNSRSEMNVSTLELGDSALYLCASRDGDRGPSTNEKLFFGSGTQLSVL.